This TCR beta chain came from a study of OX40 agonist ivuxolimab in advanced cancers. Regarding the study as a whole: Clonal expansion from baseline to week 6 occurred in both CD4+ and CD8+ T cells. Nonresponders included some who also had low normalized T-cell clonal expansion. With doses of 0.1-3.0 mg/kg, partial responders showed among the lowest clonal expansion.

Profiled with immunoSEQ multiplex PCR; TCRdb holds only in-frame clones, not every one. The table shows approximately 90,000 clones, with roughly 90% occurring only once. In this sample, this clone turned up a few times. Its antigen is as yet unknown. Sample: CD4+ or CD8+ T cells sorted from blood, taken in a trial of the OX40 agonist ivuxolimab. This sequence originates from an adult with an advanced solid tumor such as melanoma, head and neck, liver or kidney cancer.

Written as DNA, the CDR3 is TGCGCCAGCAGCCAAGTTGGGACAGGGTTTTTCGTCCAGCATTTT. Translating gives CASSQVGTGFFVQHF. The chain carries TRBV4-1 and TRBJ1-5, with 9 bases lining up with TRBD1. The V segment lost 1 base and the J segment 12 bases; nucleotides outside the gene matches: 10. Germline V gives CDR1 MGHRA, CDR2 YSYEKL. The CDR3 contains 15 residues.